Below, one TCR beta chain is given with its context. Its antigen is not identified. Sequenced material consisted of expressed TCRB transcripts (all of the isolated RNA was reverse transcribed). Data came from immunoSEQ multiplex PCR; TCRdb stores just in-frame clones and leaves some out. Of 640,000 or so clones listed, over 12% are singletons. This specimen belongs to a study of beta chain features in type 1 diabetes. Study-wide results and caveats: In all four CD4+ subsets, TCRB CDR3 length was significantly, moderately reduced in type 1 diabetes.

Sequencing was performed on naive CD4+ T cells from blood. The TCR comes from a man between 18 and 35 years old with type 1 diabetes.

CDR3 protein: CATRLAGAVGEQFF. The CDR3 nucleotides read TGTGCCACCCGACTAGCGGGAGCGGTGGGTGAGCAGTTCTTC. The V and J genes are TRBV19 and TRBJ2-1, with 12 bases identical to TRBD2. In germline, CDR1 is LNHDA, CDR2 SQIVND (reference sequence). Trimming removed 10 bases from V and 9 bases from J; junction bases left unmatched: 10. The CDR3 has 14 amino acids.